A single sample gave rise to the 8 T cell receptor beta chains below, sequenced in a study of beta chain features in type 1 diabetes (dated by TCRdb to the late 2010s). Overall results and qualifications from the work: Type 1 diabetes patients showed a moderate but significant shortening of TCRB CDR3 length in all four CD4+ subsets.

What these receptors recognize is not known. The method was the immunoSEQ multiplex PCR assay. The High Capacity cDNA Reverse Transcription Kit was used to reverse transcribe all of the isolated RNA, meaning that expressed TCRB transcripts were what got sequenced. TCRdb took over this immuneACCESS table, retaining in-frame rearrangements with V and J assigned. Such tables are incomplete; in checked studies, under half of the missing clones stem from an unresolved V gene, and the remainder is unexplained. The sample profile shows 150,000 to 190,000 clones; 9% to 12% of them were found once. 0.45% to 0.6% of the sample goes to the ten largest clones. The source material was central memory CD4+ T cells from blood. The receptors derive from a man aged 30-40 years with type 1 diabetes.

This clone turned up a few times. CDR3 sequence: CAISAETSGPGAQFF. The CDR3 nucleotides read TGTGCCATCAGTGCCGAGACTAGCGGTCCAGGGGCGCAGTTCTTC. The gene calls are TRBV10-3 and TRBJ2-1; the match to TRBD2 covers 9 bases. Germline V gene lookup returns CDR1 ENHRY and CDR2 SYGVKD. This CDR3 comprises 15 residues. V lost 4 bases and J lost 12; bases outside the gene matches: 13.

The V and J genes are TRBV30 and TRBJ2-5; no reliable D call. The CDR3 consists of 14 residues. The V end lost 0 bases, the J end lost 5 bases, and 13 bases lay between the germline ends. Germline-derived CDR1 and CDR2 are GTSNPN and SVGIG (reference sequence). This chain's CDR3 is CAWSVGRSGETQYF. The CDR3 nucleotides are TGTGCCTGGAGTGTAGGCAGGTCTGGGGAGACCCAGTACTTC.

The genes are TRBV4-2 and TRBJ2-1; D might be TRBD1 (5 bases). Trimming shortened V by 0 bases and J by 8 bases, and 23 bases separated the two germline ends. Germline loops: CDR1 LGHNA, CDR2 YNFKEQ. The CDR3 length is 18 residues. CDR3 nucleotides: TGTGCCAGCAGCCAAGAAAGGTATGGGGCGAGTGGTAACGATGAGCAGTTCTTC. Protein sequence: CASSQERYGASGNDEQFF.

V is TRBV16 and J is TRBJ1-5, with TRBD1 identical over 7 bases. V dropped 1 base and J dropped 3; count of bases not matched to a gene: 6. Germline CDR1 and CDR2: KGHSY and FQNENV. The CDR3 runs to 16 residues. In DNA, the CDR3 is TGTGCCAGCAGCCAATTCGAGGGGGCCCACAATCAGCCCCAGCATTTT. As protein: CASSQFEGAHNQPQHF. Full variable domain (rest looked up from reference TRBV16 and TRBJ1-5): GEEVAQTPKHLVRGEGQKAKLYCAPIKGHSYVFWYQQVLKNEFKFLISFQNENVFDETGMPKERFSAKCLPNSPCSLEIQATKLEDSAVYFCASSQFEGAHNQPQHFGDGTRLSIL.

The V gene is TRBV5-4, the J gene TRBJ2-7, with D possibly matching TRBD1 (5 bases). Germline V gives CDR1 SGHNT, CDR2 YYREEE (reference sequence). V lost 0 bases and J lost 4, with 5 bases in between. The CDR3 has 12 residues. CDR3 sequence (DNA): TGTGCCAGCAGCTTGGGGACATACGAGCAGTACTTC. It specifies CASSLGTYEQYF.

This clone has a handful of counts. V gene TRBV13 combines with J gene TRBJ2-3; maybe TRBD1 (6 bases). Trimming cost V 5 bases and J 3 bases, with 9 bases left between them. There are 13 residues in the CDR3. In germline, CDR1 is PRHDT, CDR2 FYEKMQ (reference sequence). As DNA, the CDR3 is TGTGCCAGCAGCCAAACAGGGACAGATACGCAGTATTTT. This codes for CASSQTGTDTQYF.

The sample holds a few counts of this clone. J is TRBJ2-3 and V is TRBV5-1; 9 bases map to TRBD1. Looked up from germline, CDR1 is SGHRS and CDR2 is YFSETQ. This CDR3 comprises 16 residues. V was pared by 2 bases and J by 3 bases, with 7 bases of the junction left unmatched. The CDR3 coding sequence is TGCGCCAGCAGCTTCGACCCGGGACAGGGTACAGATACGCAGTATTTT. Translating gives CASSFDPGQGTDTQYF.

A few counts support this clone. J is TRBJ1-1 and V is TRBV6-1; D remains unclear. Germline CDR1 reads MNHNS; CDR2 reads SASEGT. The germline V and J ends were trimmed by 4 bases and 3 bases, with 12 bases remaining between them. This CDR3 has 14 amino acids. CDR3 DNA sequence: TGTGCCAGCAGTGCCTACCCTGGAGACACTGAAGCTTTCTTT. Residues: CASSAYPGDTEAFF.